Reported below is one TCR beta chain. The target antigen is unknown. This entry is derived from a study of Ad26.COV2.S vaccination and SARS-CoV-2 variants. Study-wide background: Intramuscular Ad26.COV2.S at 5x10^10 or 1x10^11 viral particles.

Sequencing used immunoSEQ multiplex PCR; TCRdb keeps in-frame clones, though not all of them. The sample includes a few hundred thousand clones, roughly 90% of them seen just once. Study-level points and caveats: The analyses of TCR breadth and depth may have understated the size of total T cell responses.

Per germline, CDR1 SGHAT and CDR2 FQNNGV. Between the trimmed V and J ends, which lost 5 bases and 1 base, there was a span of 15 bases. CDR3 size: 16 residues. The sample's treatment: roughly 18 received Ad26.COV2.S at low or high dose, single or two shots; about 5 received placebo; per-sample allocation not given. Specimens were obtained on day 63 following the first vaccine or placebo injection. Expression of Wuhan-strain SARS-CoV-2 spike came from the Ad26 vector that formed the vaccine. This sample comprised peripheral blood, obtained in a trial of Ad26.COV2.S vaccine versus placebo. The V gene is TRBV11-2, the J gene TRBJ1-3; D is unclear. This sequence originates from a person aged 18-60 years who received the Ad26.COV2.S COVID-19 vaccine or a placebo. Written as DNA, the CDR3 is TGTGCCAGCAGCCGTAGTCTGGAGTCTTCTGGAAACACCATATATTTT. It codes for CASSRSLESSGNTIYF.